This T cell receptor (beta chain) originates from a study of cytomegalovirus exposure and HLA in healthy donors. Whole-study findings and limits: Another analysis was done later, and it associated 15,000 to 20,000 TCR beta sequences with HLA alleles at 0.05 false discovery rate.

A remark on this clone: The antigen is not known. An end of the junction does not agree with germline; a read error may underlie this.

The PCR contained 60 Vbeta and 13 Jbeta primers. Assay: immunoSEQ multiplex PCR; the TCRdb copy retains only in-frame clones and omits some. The top ten clones hold 3% to 3.5% of a sample with approximately 61,000 clones, roughly two thirds of them seen once. The CDR3 covers 9 residues. Germline V gene sequence: CDR1 DFQATT, CDR2 SNEGSKA (reference sequence). Healthy people donating bone marrow made up the donors. The donors, nominally healthy at sampling, likely had unrecorded immune exposures. Sequencing input: PBMCs. This clonotype was obtained from a woman aged 45 to 65 in good health and CMV-seronegative. The V gene is TRBV20-1, the J gene TRBJ1-2, with D possibly matching TRBD1 (6 bases). CDR3 sequence reads: CSARPQGLF. DNA for the CDR3: TGCAGTGCTAGACCCCAGGGGCTCTTC.